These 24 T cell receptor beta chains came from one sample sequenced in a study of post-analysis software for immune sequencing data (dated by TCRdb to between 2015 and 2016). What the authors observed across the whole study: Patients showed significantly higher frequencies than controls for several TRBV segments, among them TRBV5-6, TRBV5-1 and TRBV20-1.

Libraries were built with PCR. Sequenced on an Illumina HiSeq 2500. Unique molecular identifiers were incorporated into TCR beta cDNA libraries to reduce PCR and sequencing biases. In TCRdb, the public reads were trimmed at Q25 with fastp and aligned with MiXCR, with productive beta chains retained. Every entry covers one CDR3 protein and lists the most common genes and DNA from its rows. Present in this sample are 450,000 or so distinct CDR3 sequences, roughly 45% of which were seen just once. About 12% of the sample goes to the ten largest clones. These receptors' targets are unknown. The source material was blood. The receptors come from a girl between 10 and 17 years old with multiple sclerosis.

In nucleotides, the CDR3 is TGTGCCAGCAGCTTATTAGGGGGGGAGGAGACCCAGTACTTC. It encodes CASSLLGGEETQYF. V is TRBV7-3 and J is TRBJ2-7, with TRBD2 as a possible D gene (7 bases). Matching the DNA end better, TRBJ2-5 makes the J call doubtful. Germline CDR1 is SGHTA and CDR2 is FQGTGA. The CDR3 extends over 14 amino acids.

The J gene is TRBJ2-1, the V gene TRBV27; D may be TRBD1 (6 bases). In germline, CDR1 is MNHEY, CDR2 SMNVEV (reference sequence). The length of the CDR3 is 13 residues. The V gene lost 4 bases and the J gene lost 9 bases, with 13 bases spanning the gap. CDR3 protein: CASSSRDIREQFF. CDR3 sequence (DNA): TGTGCCAGCAGTTCTCGGGACATTCGTGAGCAGTTCTTC.

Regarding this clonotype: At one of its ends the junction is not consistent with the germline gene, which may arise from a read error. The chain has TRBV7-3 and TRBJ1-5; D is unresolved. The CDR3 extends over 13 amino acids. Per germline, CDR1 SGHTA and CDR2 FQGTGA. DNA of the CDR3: TGTGTCAGCAGCGCCGATAGCAATCAGCCCCAGCATTTT. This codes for CVSSADSNQPQHF.

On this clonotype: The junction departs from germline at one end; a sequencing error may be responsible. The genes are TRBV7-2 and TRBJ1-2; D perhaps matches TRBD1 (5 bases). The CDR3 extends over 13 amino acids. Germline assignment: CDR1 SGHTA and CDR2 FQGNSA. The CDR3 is CAGSLGGAAGYTF. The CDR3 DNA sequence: TGTGCCGGCAGCTTAGGAGGGGCTGCTGGCTACACCTTC.

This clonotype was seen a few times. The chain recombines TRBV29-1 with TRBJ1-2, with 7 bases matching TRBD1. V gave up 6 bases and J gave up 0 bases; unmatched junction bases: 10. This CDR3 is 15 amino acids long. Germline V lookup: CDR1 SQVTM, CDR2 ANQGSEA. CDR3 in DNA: TGCAGCGTAGACCGGGGGACAGCAACTAACTATGGCTACACCTTC. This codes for CSVDRGTATNYGYTF. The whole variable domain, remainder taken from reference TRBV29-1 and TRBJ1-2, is SAVISQKPSRDICQRGTSLTIQCQVDSQVTMMFWYRQQPGQSLTLIATANQGSEATYESGFVIDKFPISRPNLTFSTLTVSNMSPEDSSIYLCSVDRGTATNYGYTFGSGTRLTVV.

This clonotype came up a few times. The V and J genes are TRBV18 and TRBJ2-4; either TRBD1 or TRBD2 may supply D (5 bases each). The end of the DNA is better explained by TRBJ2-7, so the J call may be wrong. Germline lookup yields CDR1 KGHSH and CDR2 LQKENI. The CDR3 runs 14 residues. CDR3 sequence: CASSTGTQAYEQYF. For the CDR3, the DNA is TGTGCCAGCTCAACCGGGACGCAAGCCTACGAGCAGTACTTC.

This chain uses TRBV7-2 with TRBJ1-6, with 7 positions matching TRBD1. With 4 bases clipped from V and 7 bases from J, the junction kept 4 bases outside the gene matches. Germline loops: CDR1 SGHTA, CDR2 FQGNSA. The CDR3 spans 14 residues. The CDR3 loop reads CASSYGTANSPLHF. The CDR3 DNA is TGTGCCAGCAGCTACGGGACAGCCAATTCACCCCTCCACTTT. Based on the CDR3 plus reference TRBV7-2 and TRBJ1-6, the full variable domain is GAGVSQSPSNKVTEKGKDVELRCDPISGHTALYWYRQSLGQGLEFLIYFQGNSAPDKSGLPSDRFSAERTGGSVSTLTIQRTQQEDSAVYLCASSYGTANSPLHFGNGTRLTVT.

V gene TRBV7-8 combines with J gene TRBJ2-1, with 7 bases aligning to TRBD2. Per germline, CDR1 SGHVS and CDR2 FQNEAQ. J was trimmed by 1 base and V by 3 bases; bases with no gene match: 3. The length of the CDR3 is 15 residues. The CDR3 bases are TGTGCCAGCAGCTTCCTAGCGGTGTCCTACAATGAGCAGTTCTTC. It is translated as CASSFLAVSYNEQFF. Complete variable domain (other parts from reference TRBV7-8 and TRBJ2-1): GAGVSQSPRYKVAKRGQDVALRCDPISGHVSLFWYQQALGQGPEFLTYFQNEAQLDKSGLPSDRFFAERPEGSVSTLKIQRTQQEDSAVYLCASSFLAVSYNEQFFGPGTRLTVL.

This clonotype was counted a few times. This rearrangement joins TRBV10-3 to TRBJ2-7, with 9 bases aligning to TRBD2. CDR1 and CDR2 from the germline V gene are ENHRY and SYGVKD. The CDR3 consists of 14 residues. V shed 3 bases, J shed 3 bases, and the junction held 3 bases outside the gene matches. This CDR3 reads CAISDPSGNYEQYF. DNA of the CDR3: TGTGCCATCAGTGATCCTAGCGGGAACTACGAGCAGTACTTC.

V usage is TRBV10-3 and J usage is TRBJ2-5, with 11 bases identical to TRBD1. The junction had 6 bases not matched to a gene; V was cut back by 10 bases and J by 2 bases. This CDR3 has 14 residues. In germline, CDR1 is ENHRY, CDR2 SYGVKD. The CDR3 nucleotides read TGTGCCACCCGGACAGGGGGCATTCAAGAGACCCAGTACTTC. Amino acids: CATRTGGIQETQYF.

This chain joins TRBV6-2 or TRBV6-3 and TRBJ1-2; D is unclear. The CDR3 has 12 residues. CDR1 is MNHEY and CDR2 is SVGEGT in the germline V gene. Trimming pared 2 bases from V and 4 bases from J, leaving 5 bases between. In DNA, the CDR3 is TGTGCCAGCAGTTACAGGGTCTATGGCTACACCTTC. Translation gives CASSYRVYGYTF.

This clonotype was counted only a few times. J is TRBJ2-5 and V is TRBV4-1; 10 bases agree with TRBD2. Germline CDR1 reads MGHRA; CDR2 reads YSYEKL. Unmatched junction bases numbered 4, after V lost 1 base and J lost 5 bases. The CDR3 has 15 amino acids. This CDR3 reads CASSQGLAGAETQYF. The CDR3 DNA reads TGCGCCAGCAGCCAAGGCCTAGCGGGAGCTGAGACCCAGTACTTC.

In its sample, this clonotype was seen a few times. The CDR3 sequence is CATSDFRRVGEQFF. CDR3 nucleotides: TGTGCCACCAGTGATTTCAGGCGTGTAGGTGAGCAGTTCTTC. The V and J genes are TRBV24-1 and TRBJ2-1; D unclear. CDR1 is KGHDR and CDR2 is SFDVKD in the germline V gene. With 1 base removed from V and 9 bases from J, the gap between germline ends came to 12 bases. This CDR3 is 14 amino acids long.

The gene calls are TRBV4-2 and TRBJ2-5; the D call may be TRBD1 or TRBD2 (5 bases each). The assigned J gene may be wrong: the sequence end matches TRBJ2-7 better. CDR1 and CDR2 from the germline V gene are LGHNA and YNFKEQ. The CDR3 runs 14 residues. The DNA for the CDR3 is TGTGCCAGCAGCCCCCCCGGAGAGGGGCGCGAGCAGTACTTC. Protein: CASSPPGEGREQYF.

CDR3 coding DNA: TGCAGTGCTTCCCCTTGGGGGTACAATGAGCAGTTCTTC. Encoded protein: CSASPWGYNEQFF. The chain links TRBV20-1 to TRBJ2-1; D may correspond to TRBD1 or TRBD2 (5 bases each). The CDR3 extends over 13 amino acids. Looked up from germline, CDR1 is DFQATT and CDR2 is SNEGSKA (reference sequence). V was clipped by 5 bases and J by 4 bases, with 12 bases between them.

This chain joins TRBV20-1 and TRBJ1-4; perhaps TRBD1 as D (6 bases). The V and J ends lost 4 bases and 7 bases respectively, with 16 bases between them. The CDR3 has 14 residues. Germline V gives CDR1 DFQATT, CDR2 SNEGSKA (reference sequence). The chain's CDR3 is CSATPGAPGEKLFF. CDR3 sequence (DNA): TGCAGTGCTACCCCAGGGGCCCCTGGTGAAAAACTGTTTTTT.

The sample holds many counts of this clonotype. The CDR3 region is CASSLGGNTEAFF. Here the CDR3 DNA reads TGCGCCAGCAGCTTGGGGGGGAACACTGAAGCTTTCTTT. The chain uses TRBV5-1 and TRBJ1-1; D gene unclear. Trimming shortened V by 0 bases and J by 1 base, and 4 bases separated the two germline ends. CDR3 length: 13 amino acids. Germline V gene lookup returns CDR1 SGHRS and CDR2 YFSETQ.

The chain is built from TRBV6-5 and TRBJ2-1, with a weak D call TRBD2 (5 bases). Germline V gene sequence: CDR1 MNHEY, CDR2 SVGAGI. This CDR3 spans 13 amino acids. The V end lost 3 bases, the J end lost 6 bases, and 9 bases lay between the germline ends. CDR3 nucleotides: TGTGCCAGCAGTTATCGGGGTTTCAATGAGCAGTTCTTC. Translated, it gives CASSYRGFNEQFF.

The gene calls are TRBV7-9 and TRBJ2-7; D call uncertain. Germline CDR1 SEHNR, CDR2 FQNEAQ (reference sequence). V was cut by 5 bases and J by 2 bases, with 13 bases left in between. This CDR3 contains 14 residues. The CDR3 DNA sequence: TGTGCCAGCAGCCTCGACCTACAGCCCTACGAGCAGTACTTC. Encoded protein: CASSLDLQPYEQYF.

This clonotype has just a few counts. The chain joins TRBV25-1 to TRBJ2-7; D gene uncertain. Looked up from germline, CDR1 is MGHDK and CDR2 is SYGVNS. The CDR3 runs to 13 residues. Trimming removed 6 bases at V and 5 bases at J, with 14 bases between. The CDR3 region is CASSLSRLNEQYF. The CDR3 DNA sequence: TGTGCCAGCAGCCTGAGTAGGTTGAACGAGCAGTACTTC.

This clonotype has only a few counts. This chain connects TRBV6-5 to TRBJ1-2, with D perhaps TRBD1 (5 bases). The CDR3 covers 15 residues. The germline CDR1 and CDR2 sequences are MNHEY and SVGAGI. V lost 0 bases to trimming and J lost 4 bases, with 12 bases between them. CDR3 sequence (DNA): TGTGCCAGCAGTTACTCCAGGGAGGGAGCCTATGGCTACACCTTC. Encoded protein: CASSYSREGAYGYTF.

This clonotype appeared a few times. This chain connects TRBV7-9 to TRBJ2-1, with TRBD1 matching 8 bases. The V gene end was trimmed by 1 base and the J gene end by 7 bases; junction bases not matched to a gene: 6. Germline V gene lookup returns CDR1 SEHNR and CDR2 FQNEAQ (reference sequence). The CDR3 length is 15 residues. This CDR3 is CASSLGQGSRNEQFF. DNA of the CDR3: TGTGCCAGCAGCTTAGGACAGGGGTCAAGGAATGAGCAGTTCTTC.

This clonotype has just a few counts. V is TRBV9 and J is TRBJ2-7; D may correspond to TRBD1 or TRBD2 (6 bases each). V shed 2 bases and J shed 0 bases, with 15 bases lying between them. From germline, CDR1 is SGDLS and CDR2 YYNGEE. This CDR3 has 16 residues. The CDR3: CASSVKAEGGSYEQYF. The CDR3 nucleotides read TGTGCCAGCAGCGTTAAAGCGGAGGGGGGCTCCTACGAGCAGTACTTC.

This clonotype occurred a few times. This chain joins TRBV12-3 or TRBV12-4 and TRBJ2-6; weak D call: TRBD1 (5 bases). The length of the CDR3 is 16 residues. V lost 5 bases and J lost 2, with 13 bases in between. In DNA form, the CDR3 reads TGTGCCAGCAGTATAAGACAGAAAACTGGGGCCAACGTCCTGACTTTC. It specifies CASSIRQKTGANVLTF.